A single TCR beta chain is shown here with its context. These data come from a study of blood T cell repertoires in COVID-19. Study-level information: The study drew acute and convalescent COVID-19 samples from the United States, Italy and Spain. The cDNA or gDNA used as material had been derived from T cells, B-cell-depleted T cells, or PBMCs.

As handled by the study authors: Amplification from reference gene primers served as the basis for estimated nucleated cell counts. Data came from immunoSEQ multiplex PCR; TCRdb stores just in-frame clones and leaves some out. The DNA gave D and trimming, while V, J and clone size come from that table. The sample records hundreds of thousands of clones, more than 75% being singletons. The CDR3 is 13 residues long. V was cut by 6 bases and J by 5 bases, with 14 bases left in between. The germline V gene encodes CDR1 SEHNR and CDR2 FQNEAQ (reference sequence). The material sequenced was peripheral blood. The chain has TRBV7-9 and TRBJ2-7, with a possible D match to TRBD2 (6 bases). This TCR came from a woman aged 30 to 39 who had recovered from COVID-19. The CDR3 DNA reads as TGTGCCAGCAGGGGCGCGGGGCTCCACGAGCAGTACTTC. Translation gives CASRGAGLHEQYF.